This TCR beta chain is from a study of blood T cells in healthy people across ages. Whole-study results and caveats: Roughly linear age-related decline in beta diversity appeared, significant by age around 36.

In regard to this clonotype: Its matching antigen is unknown.

A J-beta primer mix and a sample-barcoded 5' primer were used in a second PCR of about 7 to 12 cycles. From the 5' RACE reads, TCRdb called clonotypes with MiXCR, one entry per CDR3 protein. The sample comprises 980,000 or so distinct CDR3 sequences, around 46% of which are singletons, and roughly 13% rests with the top ten. Germline assignment: CDR1 GTSNPN and CDR2 SVGIG (reference sequence). This CDR3 is 14 amino acids long. J was trimmed by 2 bases and V by 4 bases; bases with no gene match: 7. The sample was blood. The chain is built from TRBV30 and TRBJ1-2, with 7 nucleotides matching TRBD1. The receptor comes from a man younger than 40 in good health. The CDR3, as DNA: TGTGCCTGGAAGGGGGCAGGGGAGAACTATGGCTACACCTTC. Its translation is CAWKGAGENYGYTF.